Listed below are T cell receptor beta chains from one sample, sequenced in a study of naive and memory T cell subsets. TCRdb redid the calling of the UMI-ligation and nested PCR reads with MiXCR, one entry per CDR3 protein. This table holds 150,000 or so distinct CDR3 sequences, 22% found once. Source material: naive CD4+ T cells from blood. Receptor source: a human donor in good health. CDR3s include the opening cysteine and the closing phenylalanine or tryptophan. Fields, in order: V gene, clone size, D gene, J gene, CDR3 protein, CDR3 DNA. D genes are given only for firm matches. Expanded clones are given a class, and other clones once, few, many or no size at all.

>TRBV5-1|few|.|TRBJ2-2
CASRGDAGELFF
TGCGCCAGCAGAGGGGACGCCGGGGAGCTGTTTTTT
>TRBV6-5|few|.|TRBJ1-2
CASSYSRTRLRYGYTF
TGTGCCAGCAGTTACTCGAGGACACGGCTCCGCTATGGCTACACCTTC
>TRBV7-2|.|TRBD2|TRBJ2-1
CASSLVGGGNEQFF
TGTGCCAGCAGCTTAGTGGGCGGGGGGAATGAGCAGTTCTTC
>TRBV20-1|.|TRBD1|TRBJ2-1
CSARALYRDRGDDEQFF
TGCAGTGCTAGAGCCCTATACAGGGACAGGGGGGATGATGAGCAGTTCTTC
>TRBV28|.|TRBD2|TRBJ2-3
CASSLRLSGRGTDTQYF
TGTGCCAGCAGTTTACGACTTAGCGGGAGAGGCACAGATACGCAGTATTTT
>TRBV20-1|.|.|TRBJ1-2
CSAPQQGGLGYTF
TGCAGTGCCCCCCAACAGGGAGGTCTAGGCTACACCTTC
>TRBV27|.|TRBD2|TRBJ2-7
CASNPSGTTTYEQYF
TGTGCCAGCAACCCTTCCGGGACTACCACCTACGAGCAGTACTTC
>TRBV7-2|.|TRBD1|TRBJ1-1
CASSPGQNSHMNTEAFF
TGTGCCAGCAGCCCGGGACAGAACTCCCACATGAACACTGAAGCTTTCTTT
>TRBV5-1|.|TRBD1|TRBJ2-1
CASSLAGTGVYNEQFF
TGCGCCAGCAGCTTGGCCGGGACAGGGGTATACAATGAGCAGTTCTTC
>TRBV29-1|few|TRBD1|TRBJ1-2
CSVERQGTVGYTF
TGCAGCGTTGAAAGACAGGGGACGGTTGGCTACACCTTC
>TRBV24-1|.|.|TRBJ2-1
CATSEARDPEYYNEQFF
TGTGCCACCAGTGAGGCCCGGGACCCCGAATACTACAATGAGCAGTTCTTC
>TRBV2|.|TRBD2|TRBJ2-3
CASSVLAVGTDTQYF
TGTGCCAGCAGTGTACTAGCGGTGGGCACAGATACGCAGTATTTT
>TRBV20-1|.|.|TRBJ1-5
CSASGQGSNQPQHF
TGCAGTGCTAGTGGGCAGGGAAGCAATCAGCCCCAGCATTTT
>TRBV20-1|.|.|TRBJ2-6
CSARDPGPNSGANVLTF
TGCAGTGCTAGAGATCCGGGACCGAACTCTGGGGCCAACGTCCTGACTTTC
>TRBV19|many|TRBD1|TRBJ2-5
CASSLWTGSETQYF
TGTGCCAGTAGTCTTTGGACAGGGTCGGAGACCCAGTACTTC
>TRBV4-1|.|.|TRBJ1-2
CASSQDRTEASRKGYTF
TGCGCCAGCAGCCAAGATAGGACGGAGGCGTCCAGAAAAGGCTACACCTTC
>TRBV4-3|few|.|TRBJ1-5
CASSQDLRQTNQPQHF
TGCGCCAGCAGCCAAGATCTTAGGCAGACCAATCAGCCCCAGCATTTT
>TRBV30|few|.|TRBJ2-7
CAWTMTAYEQYF
TGTGCCTGGACTATGACAGCCTACGAGCAGTACTTC
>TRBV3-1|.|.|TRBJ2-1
CASSQDPRIREQFF
TGTGCCAGCAGCCAAGACCCCAGAATCCGTGAGCAGTTCTTC
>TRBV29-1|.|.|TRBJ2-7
CSVEEGGALYEQYF
TGCAGCGTTGAAGAAGGGGGGGCTCTCTACGAGCAGTACTTC
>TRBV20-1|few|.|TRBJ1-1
CSASLQGWISTEAFF
TGCAGTGCTAGTTTACAGGGTTGGATAAGCACTGAAGCTTTCTTT
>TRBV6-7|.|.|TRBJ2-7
CASTPGPTGKGAYEQYF
TGTGCCAGCACCCCGGGGCCCACAGGAAAGGGAGCCTACGAGCAGTACTTC